One sample yielded the 16 T cell receptor beta chains listed below, sequenced in a study of cytomegalovirus exposure and HLA in healthy donors. Both 60 Vbeta primers and 13 Jbeta primers went into the PCR. Using immunoSEQ multiplex PCR, the repertoire was profiled, and TCRdb retains in-frame clones only, with some absent. Seen here are about 61,000 clones, about 90% observed once, and the top ten hold less than 1.6%. The sequenced sample consisted of PBMCs. Receptors were obtained from a man younger than 45 in good health and CMV-seropositive.

This clone came up a few times. The chain uses TRBV7-2 and TRBJ2-2, with a weak D call TRBD2 (5 bases). This CDR3 contains 15 residues. V was pared by 5 bases and J by 5 bases, with 15 bases between. The V gene's germline CDR1 is SGHTA and CDR2 FQGNSA. CDR3 in DNA: TGTGCCAGCAGCGCAGGAGCGGCGAGGACCGGGGAGCTGTTTTTT. Protein sequence: CASSAGAARTGELFF.

This rearrangement joins TRBV27 to TRBJ1-5; possibly TRBD1 for D (6 bases). In germline, CDR1 is MNHEY, CDR2 SMNVEV (reference sequence). V dropped 3 bases and J dropped 4 bases, with 10 bases sitting between them. CDR3 length: 14 residues. The CDR3 is CASSLTGENQPQHF. The CDR3 DNA sequence: TGTGCCAGCAGTTTGACAGGCGAAAATCAGCCCCAGCATTTT.

The V and J genes are TRBV11-2 and TRBJ2-5; 12 bases map to TRBD2. The CDR3 totals 16 residues. V dropped 5 bases and J dropped 11; count of bases not matched to a gene: 15. Per germline, CDR1 SGHAT and CDR2 FQNNGV. The CDR3 DNA reads as TGTGCCAGCAGCCCGACTAGCGGGAGAGGTCCTAGAGAGCAGTACTTC. Its protein product is CASSPTSGRGPREQYF.

This chain connects TRBV27 to TRBJ2-7, with D maybe TRBD2 (5 bases). Trimming cost V 8 bases and J 6 bases, with 17 bases left between them. Germline CDR1 reads MNHEY; CDR2 reads SMNVEV (reference sequence). This CDR3 is 13 amino acids long. CDR3 loop: CASRRDLVGEQYF. CDR3 in DNA: TGTGCCAGCCGCCGGGATCTTGTGGGCGAGCAGTACTTC.

The chain links TRBV30 to TRBJ2-1, with D perhaps matching TRBD1 (5 bases). The CDR3 loop spans 14 amino acids. V lost 2 bases and J lost 4, with 12 bases in between. Germline V gene sequence: CDR1 GTSNPN, CDR2 SVGIG (reference sequence). As DNA, the CDR3 is TGTGCCTGGAGTAGGAGACAGACTTACAATGAGCAGTTCTTC. Translation gives CAWSRRQTYNEQFF.

The gene calls are TRBV19 and TRBJ1-5; the D gene is possibly TRBD1 (5 bases). Germline V lookup: CDR1 LNHDA, CDR2 SQIVND (reference sequence). V dropped 6 bases and J dropped 7 bases, with 10 bases sitting between them. The CDR3 totals 12 residues. The CDR3 spells CASRGLSQPQHF. Here the CDR3 DNA reads TGTGCCAGTAGGGGACTCTCGCAGCCCCAGCATTTT.

A remark on this clone: At one of its ends the junction is not consistent with the germline gene, which may arise from a read error. The CDR3 nucleotides read TGTTCCAGCAGCTTAGGAGTAGATACGCAGTATTTT. Its protein product is CSSSLGVDTQYF. This rearrangement joins TRBV7-9 to TRBJ2-3; D uncertain. The CDR3 consists of 12 residues. Per the germline V gene, CDR1 is SEHNR and CDR2 is FQNEAQ (reference sequence).

Only one count was recorded for this clone. The gene calls are TRBV5-6 and TRBJ1-3; maybe TRBD1 (6 bases). V lost 2 bases to trimming and J lost 4 bases, with 16 bases between them. Germline loops: CDR1 SGHDT, CDR2 YYEEEE. CDR3 length: 16 amino acids. DNA for the CDR3: TGTGCCAGCAGCTTTGGTTGGGGGCTGGGAGGAAACACCATATATTTT. Its protein product is CASSFGWGLGGNTIYF.

The chain employs TRBV27 and TRBJ1-1; perhaps TRBD1 as D (6 bases). CDR3 size: 16 residues. Germline CDR1 is MNHEY and CDR2 is SMNVEV (reference sequence). V dropped 4 bases and J dropped 4 bases, with 19 bases sitting between them. The CDR3 here is CASSSIWEGVFTEAFF. DNA for the CDR3: TGTGCCAGCAGTTCTATCTGGGAGGGGGTCTTCACTGAAGCTTTCTTT.

The chain has TRBV7-2 and TRBJ1-3; D unresolved. The length of the CDR3 is 14 residues. V gave up 1 base and J gave up 0 bases, with 4 bases separating them. Germline values: CDR1 SGHTA, CDR2 FQGNSA. DNA for the CDR3: TGTGCCAGCAGCTTAGACAGCTCTGGAAACACCATATATTTT. Translation: CASSLDSSGNTIYF.

This chain uses TRBV13 with TRBJ1-1; possible D gene TRBD1, 6 bases. The ends were cut back, 2 bases at V and 3 bases at J, with 13 bases in the middle. This CDR3 is 15 amino acids long. The germline gives CDR1 PRHDT, CDR2 FYEKMQ (reference sequence). CDR3: CASSLIKGVDTEAFF. CDR3 coding DNA: TGTGCCAGCAGCTTAATCAAGGGGGTTGACACTGAAGCTTTCTTT.

The rearrangement joins TRBV9 to TRBJ2-1; 7 bases match TRBD2. CDR1 SGDLS and CDR2 YYNGEE come from the germline V gene. The length of the CDR3 is 17 residues. V shed 4 bases, J shed 0 bases, and the junction held 10 bases outside the gene matches. In DNA, the CDR3 is TGTGCCAGCAGCCCCAGCGCTGGCGGGAGCTCCTACAATGAGCAGTTCTTC. Translated: CASSPSAGGSSYNEQFF.

The chain has TRBV18 and TRBJ2-7; TRBD2 aligns across 10 bases. This CDR3 spans 15 amino acids. Trimming cost V 4 bases and J 0 bases; bases outside gene matches: 3. Looked up from germline, CDR1 is KGHSH and CDR2 is LQKENI. The CDR3 nucleotides are TGTGCCAGCTCACAAGCTAGCGGGAGCTCCTACGAGCAGTACTTC. Amino acid sequence: CASSQASGSSYEQYF. Based on the CDR3 plus reference TRBV18 and TRBJ2-7, the full variable domain is NAGVMQNPRHLVRRRGQEARLRCSPMKGHSHVYWYRQLPEEGLKFMVYLQKENIIDESGMPKERFSAEFPKEGPSILRIQQVVRGDSAAYFCASSQASGSSYEQYFGPGTRLTVT.

The chain links TRBV25-1 to TRBJ2-7; 11 nucleotides agree with TRBD2. V was pared by 6 bases and J by 4 bases, with 8 bases of the junction left unmatched. The CDR3 is 15 amino acids. CDR1 and CDR2 (germline): MGHDK, SYGVNS. The CDR3 reads CASRGIAGGGYEQYF. The CDR3 DNA reads as TGTGCCAGCAGGGGAATAGCGGGAGGGGGTTACGAGCAGTACTTC.

J is TRBJ2-2 and V is TRBV27; possibly TRBD1 for D (6 bases). The V gene lost 5 bases and the J gene lost 1 base, with 14 bases spanning the gap. Germline V gives CDR1 MNHEY, CDR2 SMNVEV (reference sequence). The CDR3 has 16 residues. CDR3 residues: CASSTTGYGNTGELFF. For the CDR3, the DNA is TGTGCCAGCAGTACTACAGGGTACGGGAACACCGGGGAGCTGTTTTTT.

This chain connects TRBV10-3 to TRBJ1-1, with D perhaps TRBD1 (5 bases). The germline V and J ends were trimmed by 4 bases and 8 bases, with 11 bases remaining between them. Germline CDR1 and CDR2: ENHRY and SYGVKD. The CDR3 has 12 residues. Here the CDR3 reads CAISGSTGEAFF. In DNA, the CDR3 is TGTGCCATCAGTGGGTCTACAGGAGAAGCTTTCTTT.